Listed here are 25 T cell receptor beta chains from one sample, sequenced in a study of regulatory T cells in long-lasting Graves disease. Relying on iRepertoire HTBI primers and Arm-PCR of CDR3 regions, the team built TCR beta libraries. MiXCR was run by TCRdb on the multiplex PCR reads, yielding one entry per CDR3 protein. The sample lists 400,000 to 500,000 distinct CDR3 sequences, over 20% occurring once. Time point meaning: persistent/refractory GD, antithyroid drugs over 5 years with positive TRAb. PBMCs were the source of the RNA used for TCR sequencing. Sequenced here: peripheral blood mononuclear cells (PBMCs), sampled when the disease was refractory, from a patient treated with antithyroid drugs. The receptors were sampled from a female donor with Graves disease.

This clonotype was counted at least ten times. This chain joins TRBV20-1 and TRBJ1-6; possible D gene TRBD1, 6 bases. The germline V gene has CDR1 DFQATT and CDR2 SNEGSKA (reference sequence). This CDR3 contains 14 residues. V lost 0 bases and J lost 9, with 12 bases in between. The CDR3 loop is CSAREQGHSSPLHF. DNA of the CDR3: TGCAGTGCTAGAGAACAGGGTCACAGTTCACCCCTCCACTTT.

This clonotype was observed at least ten times. The chain carries TRBV28 and TRBJ1-2; 7 positions match TRBD1. Germline CDR1 and CDR2: MDHEN and SYDVKM. This CDR3 spans 15 amino acids. V lost 4 bases to trimming and J lost 0 bases; unmatched junction nucleotides: 5. The CDR3, as DNA: TGTGCCAGCAGTTCCCGACAGGGCACTAACTATGGCTACACCTTC. Amino acid sequence: CASSSRQGTNYGYTF.

This clonotype was counted many times. The gene calls are TRBV11-2 and TRBJ1-4; D gene unclear. V was cut by 5 bases and J by 8 bases, with 15 bases left in between. Germline CDR1 reads SGHAT; CDR2 reads FQNNGV. CDR3 length equals 14 residues. CDR3 in DNA: TGTGCCAGCAGCCCCCAGCCCAGTGGAGAAAAACTGTTTTTT. Residues: CASSPQPSGEKLFF.

Many counts were recorded for this clonotype. V is TRBV5-1 and J is TRBJ1-1; D perhaps matches TRBD1 (5 bases). Germline assignment: CDR1 SGHRS and CDR2 YFSETQ. This CDR3 comprises 16 residues. Trimming stripped 0 bases from V and 4 bases from J, with 16 bases between. The CDR3 coding sequence is TGCGCCAGCAGCTTGGTTTCAGGGAATGGGGGCACTGAAGCTTTCTTT. It encodes CASSLVSGNGGTEAFF.

The chain recombines TRBV20-1 with TRBJ1-1; D might be TRBD1 (5 bases). The V end was cut by 4 bases, the J end by 1 base, with 13 bases between. CDR1 is DFQATT and CDR2 is SNEGSKA in the germline V gene (reference sequence). The CDR3 is made up of 14 amino acids. The CDR3 is CSATHSGGNTEAFF. The CDR3 region has the DNA TGCAGTGCTACACACTCGGGGGGGAACACTGAAGCTTTCTTT.

This chain uses TRBV14 with TRBJ2-7; 10 nucleotides line up with TRBD1. With 3 bases clipped from V and 1 base from J, the junction kept 6 bases outside the gene matches. Per germline, CDR1 SGHDN and CDR2 FVKESK. There are 16 residues in the CDR3. The CDR3 sequence: CASSHRDRGDSYEQYF. Here the CDR3 DNA reads TGTGCCAGCAGCCACCGGGACAGGGGAGATTCCTACGAGCAGTACTTC.

This clonotype was seen repeatedly, ten times or more. This sequence joins TRBV2 and TRBJ2-5; D is possibly TRBD2 (6 bases). Germline lookup yields CDR1 SNHLY and CDR2 FYNNEI. This CDR3 is built from 12 residues. The V and J ends lost 4 bases and 5 bases respectively, with 8 bases between them. The CDR3 protein is CASSASGETQYF. The CDR3 DNA reads TGTGCCAGCAGTGCAAGCGGGGAGACCCAGTACTTC.

This clonotype was seen many times. The V gene is TRBV2, the J gene TRBJ1-1; 7 bases fit TRBD1. CDR1 and CDR2 from the germline V gene are SNHLY and FYNNEI. V was pared by 6 bases and J by 1 base, with 11 bases of the junction left unmatched. CDR3 length: 16 amino acids. The CDR3: CASSLPRDSANTEAFF. For the CDR3, the DNA is TGTGCCAGCAGCCTGCCCCGGGACAGCGCGAACACTGAAGCTTTCTTT. Drawing the rest from reference TRBV2 and TRBJ1-1, the complete variable domain is EPEVTQTPSHQVTQMGQEVILRCVPISNHLYFYWYRQILGQKVEFLVSFYNNEISEKSEIFDDQFSVERPDGSNFTLKIRSTKLEDSAMYFCASSLPRDSANTEAFFGQGTRLTVV.

This clonotype was detected only a few times. V and J are TRBV27 and TRBJ1-6; D is unresolved. Germline CDR1 reads MNHEY; CDR2 reads SMNVEV (reference sequence). CDR3 length: 13 residues. The V end lost 5 bases, the J end lost 18 bases, and 20 bases lay between the germline ends. The CDR3, as DNA: TGTGCCAGCAGTCCATCAGTCGGGCTCCCTCACCACTTT. Its translation: CASSPSVGLPHHF.

This chain uses TRBV10-1 with TRBJ2-6; TRBD2 might be the D (5 bases). V was cut by 5 bases and J by 4 bases, with 12 bases left in between. The CDR3 runs 15 residues. The V gene's germline CDR1 is WNHNN and CDR2 SYGVQD (reference sequence). CDR3 nucleotide sequence: TGCGCCAGCAGTCTCGGGAAAGGAGGGGCCAACGTCCTGACTTTC. The encoded protein is CASSLGKGGANVLTF.

The chain carries TRBV11-1 and TRBJ2-7; possibly TRBD1 or TRBD2 for D (5 bases each). From germline, CDR1 is SGHAT and CDR2 FQDESV (reference sequence). The CDR3 has 13 residues. V was shortened by 6 bases and J by 6 bases, with 15 bases between the two germline ends. Written as DNA, the CDR3 is TGTGCCAGCAGGCCGGGGCTCCCCGGCGAGCAGTACTTC. Translation: CASRPGLPGEQYF.

There are a few counts of this clonotype. This chain uses TRBV5-1 with TRBJ2-7, with unresolved D. CDR3 length: 13 residues. Between the trimmed V and J ends, which lost 5 bases and 3 bases, there was a span of 12 bases. From germline, CDR1 is SGHRS and CDR2 YFSETQ. Here the CDR3 reads CASRVTGNYEQYF. CDR3 DNA sequence: TGCGCCAGCAGGGTTACTGGAAACTACGAGCAGTACTTC.

This rearrangement joins TRBV7-6 to TRBJ2-3; 8 bases map to TRBD2. This CDR3 has 16 amino acids. The germline CDR1 and CDR2 sequences are SGHVS and FNYEAQ. V lost 5 bases to trimming and J lost 2 bases; unmatched junction nucleotides: 9. The CDR3 nucleotides read TGTGCCAGCAGCAAGCAAGTAGCGGGGCACACAGATACGCAGTATTTT. It is translated as CASSKQVAGHTDTQYF. The complete variable domain, with remaining parts taken from reference TRBV7-6 and TRBJ2-3, reads GAGVSQSPRYKVTKRGQDVALRCDPISGHVSLYWYRQALGQGPEFLTYFNYEAQQDKSGLPNDRFSAERPEGSISTLTIQRTEQRDSAMYRCASSKQVAGHTDTQYFGPGTRLTVL.

Ten or more counts support this clonotype. The gene calls are TRBV27 and TRBJ2-7; 7 positions match TRBD2. This CDR3 has 13 amino acids. The germline V gene has CDR1 MNHEY and CDR2 SMNVEV (reference sequence). V lost 8 bases, J lost 7 bases, and 11 bases stayed unmatched. CDR3 sequence reads: CASPQAGAHEQYF. CDR3 DNA sequence: TGTGCCAGCCCTCAGGCGGGAGCGCATGAGCAGTACTTC.

The chain joins TRBV6-2 or TRBV6-3 to TRBJ2-2; D call uncertain. Per the germline V gene, CDR1 is MNHEY and CDR2 is SVGEGT. Trimming shortened V by 5 bases and J by 2 bases, and 6 bases separated the two germline ends. The length of the CDR3 is 13 residues. In DNA, the CDR3 is TGTGCCAGCAGTGCGACCAACACCGGGGAGCTGTTTTTT. The encoded protein is CASSATNTGELFF.

The chain has TRBV27 and TRBJ1-6, with TRBD1 as a possible D gene (5 bases). Germline loops: CDR1 MNHEY, CDR2 SMNVEV (reference sequence). The CDR3 spans 12 residues. Trimming left V 8 bases short and J 6 bases short, with 8 bases between. CDR3 in DNA: TGTGCCAGCTCAGGGTTTAATTCACCCCTCCACTTT. Its translation is CASSGFNSPLHF.

This clonotype has more than one count but fewer than ten. This chain joins TRBV15 and TRBJ2-3; D call uncertain. Trimming took 0 bases from V and 2 from J, leaving 9 bases between them. The CDR3 length is 15 residues. CDR1 and CDR2 from the germline V gene are LNHNV and YYDKDF (reference sequence). Here the CDR3 reads CATSREEPHTDTQYF. For the CDR3, the DNA is TGTGCCACCAGCAGAGAAGAGCCCCACACAGATACGCAGTATTTT.

This clonotype occurred a few times. V is TRBV7-6 and J is TRBJ2-2; D possibly uses TRBD1 or TRBD2 (5 bases each). Germline CDR1 and CDR2: SGHVS and FNYEAQ. V was pared by 1 base and J by 1 base, with 10 bases between. This CDR3 region has 16 residues. The CDR3 is CASSLEGDGNTGELFF. In nucleotides, the CDR3 is TGTGCCAGCAGCTTAGAAGGGGACGGGAACACCGGGGAGCTGTTTTTT.

The table lists this clonotype with many counts. The chain links TRBV5-6 to TRBJ1-2, with D possibly matching TRBD1 (6 bases). With 5 bases removed from V and 4 bases from J, the gap between germline ends came to 18 bases. Germline assignment: CDR1 SGHDT and CDR2 YYEEEE. This CDR3 contains 15 residues. CDR3 loop: CASSRTGGAAYGYTF. CDR3 coding DNA: TGTGCCAGCAGTCGCACGGGGGGGGCGGCCTATGGCTACACCTTC.

As for this clonotype: A much larger clonotype is one base distant, so this may be a read error. The chain links TRBV7-2 to TRBJ1-5; D not resolved. The CDR3 consists of 17 residues. The germline V gene has CDR1 SGHTA and CDR2 FQGNSA. The ends were cut back, 4 bases at V and 0 bases at J, with 16 bases in the middle. This chain's CDR3 is CASSWRAGMYSNQPQHF. The CDR3 coding sequence is TGTGCCAGCAGCTGGAGAGCGGGGATGTATAGCAATCAGCCCCAGCATTTT.

This chain uses TRBV5-1 with TRBJ2-1, with 9 nucleotides matching TRBD2. Germline V gene sequence: CDR1 SGHRS, CDR2 YFSETQ. J lost 6 bases, V lost 0 bases, and 10 bases had no gene match. This CDR3 has 17 amino acids. The CDR3 protein is CASSLDPSGTIFNEQFF. CDR3 coding DNA: TGCGCCAGCAGCTTGGACCCTAGCGGGACGATTTTCAATGAGCAGTTCTTC.

This clonotype appeared once. A read error is possible here, since a much larger clone lies one base away. V is TRBV15 and J is TRBJ2-5; 7 bases are a match to TRBD1. Germline assignment: CDR1 LNHNV and CDR2 YYDKDF (reference sequence). The CDR3 consists of 12 residues. The CDR3: CAASTGAETQYF. CDR3 sequence (DNA): TGTGCCGCCAGCACAGGGGCAGAGACCCAGTACTTC.

This clonotype was observed a few times. The chain couples TRBV5-6 to TRBJ1-1; TRBD1 matches 7 bases. The junction had 9 bases not matched to a gene; V was cut back by 4 bases and J by 0 bases. In germline, CDR1 is SGHDT, CDR2 YYEEEE. CDR3 size: 16 residues. The CDR3 DNA sequence: TGTGCCAGCAGCATCTCACAGGGGACGATGAACACTGAAGCTTTCTTT. Translating gives CASSISQGTMNTEAFF.

This chain joins TRBV6-1 and TRBJ2-2; D not certain. CDR3 size: 13 residues. V lost 8 bases, J lost 5 bases, and 12 bases lay in between. Germline V gene lookup returns CDR1 MNHNS and CDR2 SASEGT. The CDR3 DNA sequence: TGTGCCAGCGAGCTAGTGGGGACCGGGGAGCTGTTTTTT. Protein sequence: CASELVGTGELFF.

This chain links TRBV3-1 with TRBJ2-2, with a possible D match to TRBD2 (6 bases). CDR1 is LGHDT and CDR2 is YNNKEL in the germline V gene (reference sequence). This CDR3 region has 15 residues. V lost 2 bases, J lost 2 bases, and 9 bases lay in between. CDR3 in amino acids: CASSQSGTNTGELFF. CDR3 DNA sequence: TGTGCCAGCAGCCAATCAGGGACTAACACCGGGGAGCTGTTTTTT.